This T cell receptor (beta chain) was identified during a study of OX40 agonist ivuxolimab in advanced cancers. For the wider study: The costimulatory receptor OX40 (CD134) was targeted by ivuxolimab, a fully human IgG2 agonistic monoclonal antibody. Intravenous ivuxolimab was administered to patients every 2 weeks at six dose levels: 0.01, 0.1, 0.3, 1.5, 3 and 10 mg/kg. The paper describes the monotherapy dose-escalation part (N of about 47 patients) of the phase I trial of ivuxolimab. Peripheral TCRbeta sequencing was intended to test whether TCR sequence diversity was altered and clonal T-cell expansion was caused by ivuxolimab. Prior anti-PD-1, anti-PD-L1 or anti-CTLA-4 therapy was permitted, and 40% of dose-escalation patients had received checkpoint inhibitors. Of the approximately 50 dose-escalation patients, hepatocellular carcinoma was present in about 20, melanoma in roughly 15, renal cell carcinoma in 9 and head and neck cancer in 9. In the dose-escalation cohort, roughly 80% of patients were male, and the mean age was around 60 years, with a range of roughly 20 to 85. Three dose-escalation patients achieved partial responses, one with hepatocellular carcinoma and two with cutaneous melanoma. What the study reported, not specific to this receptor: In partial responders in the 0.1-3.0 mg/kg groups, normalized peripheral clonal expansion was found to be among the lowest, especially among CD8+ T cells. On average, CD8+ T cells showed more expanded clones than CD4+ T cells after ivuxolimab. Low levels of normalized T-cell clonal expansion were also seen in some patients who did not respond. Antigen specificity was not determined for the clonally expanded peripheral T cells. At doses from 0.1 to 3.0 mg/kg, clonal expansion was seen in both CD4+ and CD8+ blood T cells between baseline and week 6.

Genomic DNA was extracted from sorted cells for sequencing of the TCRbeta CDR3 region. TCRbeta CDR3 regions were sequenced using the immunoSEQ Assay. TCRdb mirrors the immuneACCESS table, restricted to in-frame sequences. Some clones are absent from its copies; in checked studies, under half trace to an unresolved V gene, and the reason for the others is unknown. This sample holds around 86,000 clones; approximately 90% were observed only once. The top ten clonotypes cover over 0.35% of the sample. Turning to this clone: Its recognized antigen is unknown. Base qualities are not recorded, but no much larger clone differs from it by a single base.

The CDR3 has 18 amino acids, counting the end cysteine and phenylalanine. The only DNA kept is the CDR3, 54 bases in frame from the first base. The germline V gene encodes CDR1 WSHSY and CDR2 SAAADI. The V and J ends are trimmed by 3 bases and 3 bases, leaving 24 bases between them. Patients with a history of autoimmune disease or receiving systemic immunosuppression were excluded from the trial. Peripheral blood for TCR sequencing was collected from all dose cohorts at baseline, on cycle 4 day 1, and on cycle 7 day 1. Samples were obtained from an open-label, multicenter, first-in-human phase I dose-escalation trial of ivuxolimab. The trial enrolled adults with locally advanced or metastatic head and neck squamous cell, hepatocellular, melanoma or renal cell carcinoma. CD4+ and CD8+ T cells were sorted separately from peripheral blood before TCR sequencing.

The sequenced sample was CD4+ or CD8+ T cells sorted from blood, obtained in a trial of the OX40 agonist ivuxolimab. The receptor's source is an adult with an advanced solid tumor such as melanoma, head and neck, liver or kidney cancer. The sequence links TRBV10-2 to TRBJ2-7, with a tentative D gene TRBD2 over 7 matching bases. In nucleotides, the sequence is TGCGCCAGCAGTGAAGCCGGGGGGCTAGCCCTCCTTCGCTACGAGCAGTACTTC. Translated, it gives CASSEAGGLALLRYEQYF.